This T cell receptor beta chain derives from a study of cytomegalovirus exposure and HLA in healthy donors. Study-wide results and caveats: Reports showed the classifier diagnosing cytomegalovirus status with high specificity and sensitivity. When a later analysis compared HLA-associated TCR beta chains with equally common others, the HLA-associated chains turned out to be more clonally expanded and to have lower generation probabilities. Cytomegalovirus association was assigned to more than 150 TCR beta chains.

Germline V gene data show CDR1 as MDHEN and CDR2 as SYDVKM. The CDR3 sequence is 17 residues long. Trimming cost V 5 bases and J 0 bases, with 19 bases left between them. The PCR had 60 Vbeta and 13 Jbeta primers. The repertoire was sequenced with immunoSEQ multiplex PCR; TCRdb's copy has only in-frame clones and lacks some. The data show about 140,000 clones, about four fifths seen once. Donors showed nominal health when sampled, although they likely had unrecorded immune exposures. Details on this clone: Antigen: not known.

The chain is built from TRBV28 and TRBJ1-1; tentative D call: TRBD1 (6 bases). This clonotype was obtained from a man aged 18-30 years in good health and CMV-seropositive. The sample taken for sequencing was PBMCs. The CDR3 DNA reads TGTGCCAGCAGTAGACAGGCGGATACCCACATGAACACTGAAGCTTTCTTT. This encodes CASSRQADTHMNTEAFF.